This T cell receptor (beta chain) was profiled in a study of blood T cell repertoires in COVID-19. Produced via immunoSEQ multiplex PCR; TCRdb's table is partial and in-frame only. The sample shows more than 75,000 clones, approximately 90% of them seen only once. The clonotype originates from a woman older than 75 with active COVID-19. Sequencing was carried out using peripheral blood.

The CDR3, as DNA: TGTGCCAGCAGCAAGGGGGGGCAGCCCCAGCATTTT. Translating it yields CASSKGGQPQHF. V usage is TRBV7-2 and J usage is TRBJ1-5; possible D gene TRBD1, 6 bases. Germline V gene lookup returns CDR1 SGHTA and CDR2 FQGNSA. The CDR3 is 12 amino acids. With 5 bases removed from V and 7 bases from J, the gap between germline ends came to 9 bases.